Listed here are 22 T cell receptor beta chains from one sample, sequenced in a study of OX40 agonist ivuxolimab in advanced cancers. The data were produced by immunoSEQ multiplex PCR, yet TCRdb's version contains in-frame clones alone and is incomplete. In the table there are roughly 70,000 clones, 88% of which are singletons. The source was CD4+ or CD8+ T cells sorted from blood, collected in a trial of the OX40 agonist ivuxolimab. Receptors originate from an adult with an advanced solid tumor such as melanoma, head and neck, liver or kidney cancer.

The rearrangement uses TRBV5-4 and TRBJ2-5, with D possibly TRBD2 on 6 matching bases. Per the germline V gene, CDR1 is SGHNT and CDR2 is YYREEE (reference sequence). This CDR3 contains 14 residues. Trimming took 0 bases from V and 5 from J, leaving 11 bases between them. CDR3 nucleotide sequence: TGTGCCAGCAGCTTGGCCGGGAGCGGGGAGACCCAGTACTTC. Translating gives CASSLAGSGETQYF.

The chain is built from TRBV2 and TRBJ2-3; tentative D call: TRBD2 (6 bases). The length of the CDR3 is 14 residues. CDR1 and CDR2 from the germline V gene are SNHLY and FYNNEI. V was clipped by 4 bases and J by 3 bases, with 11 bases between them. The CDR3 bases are TGTGCCAGCAGTGGCGGGACGTGGACAGATACGCAGTATTTT. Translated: CASSGGTWTDTQYF.

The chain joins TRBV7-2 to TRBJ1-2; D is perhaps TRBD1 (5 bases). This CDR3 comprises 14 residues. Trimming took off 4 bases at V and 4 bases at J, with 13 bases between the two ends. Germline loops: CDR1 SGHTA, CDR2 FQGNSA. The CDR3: CASSSNGGGYGYTF. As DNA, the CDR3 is TGTGCCAGCAGCTCAAACGGGGGGGGCTATGGCTACACCTTC.

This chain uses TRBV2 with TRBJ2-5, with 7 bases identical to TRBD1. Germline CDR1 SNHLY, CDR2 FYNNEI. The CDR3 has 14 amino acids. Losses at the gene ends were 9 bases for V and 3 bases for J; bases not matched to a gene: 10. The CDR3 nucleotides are TGTGCCAGTCACGCGCAGGGACAGAAAGAGACCCAGTACTTC. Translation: CASHAQGQKETQYF.

CDR3 bases: TGCGCCAGCAGTGAGTGGGGACTAGCGGGAGATACAGATACGCAGTATTTT. Amino acids: CASSEWGLAGDTDTQYF. The rearrangement joins TRBV10-2 to TRBJ2-3; the match to TRBD2 covers 14 bases. This CDR3 spans 17 amino acids. Trimming cost V 1 base and J 3 bases; bases outside gene matches: 3. From germline, CDR1 is WSHSY and CDR2 SAAADI.

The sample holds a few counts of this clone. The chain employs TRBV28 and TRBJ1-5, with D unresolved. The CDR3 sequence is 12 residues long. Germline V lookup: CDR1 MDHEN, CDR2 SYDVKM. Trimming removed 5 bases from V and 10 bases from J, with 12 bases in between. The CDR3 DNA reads TGTGCCAGCAGTCTAGGAGGGATACCCCAGCATTTT. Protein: CASSLGGIPQHF.

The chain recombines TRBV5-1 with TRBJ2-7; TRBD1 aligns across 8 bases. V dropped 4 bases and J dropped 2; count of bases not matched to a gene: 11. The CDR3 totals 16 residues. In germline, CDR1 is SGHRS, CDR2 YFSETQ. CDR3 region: CASSPRTGRTAYEQYF. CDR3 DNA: TGCGCCAGCAGCCCCCGGACAGGGCGGACGGCCTACGAGCAGTACTTC.

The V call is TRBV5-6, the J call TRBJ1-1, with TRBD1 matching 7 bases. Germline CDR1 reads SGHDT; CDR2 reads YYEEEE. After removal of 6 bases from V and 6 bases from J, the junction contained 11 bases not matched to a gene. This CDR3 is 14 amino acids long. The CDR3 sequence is CASTYITGEAEAFF. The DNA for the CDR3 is TGTGCCAGCACCTATATAACAGGGGAGGCTGAAGCTTTCTTT.

The chain's CDR3 is CASSYSVVTDTQYF. CDR3 in DNA: TGTGCCAGCAGTTACTCAGTGGTCACAGATACGCAGTATTTT. This chain links TRBV6-6 with TRBJ2-3; no firm D call. Trimming cost V 0 bases and J 2 bases, with 6 bases left between them. CDR1 MNHNY and CDR2 SVGAGI come from the germline V gene (reference sequence). The CDR3 extends over 14 amino acids.

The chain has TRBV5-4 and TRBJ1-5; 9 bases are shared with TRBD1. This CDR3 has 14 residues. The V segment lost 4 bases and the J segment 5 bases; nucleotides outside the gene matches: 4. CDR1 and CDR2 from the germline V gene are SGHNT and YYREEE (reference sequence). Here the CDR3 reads CASSPGTGHQPQHF. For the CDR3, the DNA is TGTGCCAGCAGCCCCGGGACAGGGCATCAGCCCCAGCATTTT. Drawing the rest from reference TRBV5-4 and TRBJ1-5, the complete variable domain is ETGVTQSPTHLIKTRGQQVTLRCSSQSGHNTVSWYQQALGQGPQFIFQYYREEENGRGNFPPRFSGLQFPNYSSELNVNALELDDSALYLCASSPGTGHQPQHFGDGTRLSIL.

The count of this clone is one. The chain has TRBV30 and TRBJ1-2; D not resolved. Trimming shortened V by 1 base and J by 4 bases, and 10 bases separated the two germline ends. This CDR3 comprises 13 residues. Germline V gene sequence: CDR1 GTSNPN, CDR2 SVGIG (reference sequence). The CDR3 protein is CAWSEARLYGYTF. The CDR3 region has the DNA TGTGCCTGGAGTGAGGCTCGCCTCTATGGCTACACCTTC.

In DNA, the CDR3 is TGTGCCAGCTCACCTCGGACAGAGAACACTGAAGCTTTCTTT. This gives the protein CASSPRTENTEAFF. The chain recombines TRBV18 with TRBJ1-1, with TRBD1 as a possible D gene (6 bases). Germline V gene lookup returns CDR1 KGHSH and CDR2 LQKENI. CDR3 length: 14 residues. V was shortened by 3 bases and J by 1 base, with 9 bases between the two germline ends. The whole variable domain, filled in from reference TRBV18 and TRBJ1-1, reads NAGVMQNPRHLVRRRGQEARLRCSPMKGHSHVYWYRQLPEEGLKFMVYLQKENIIDESGMPKERFSAEFPKEGPSILRIQQVVRGDSAAYFCASSPRTENTEAFFGQGTRLTVV.

The CDR3 DNA reads as TGTGCCAGCAGTTTGGTGGCGGGAGTCTTGTACGAGCAGTACTTC. It yields the protein CASSLVAGVLYEQYF. The chain links TRBV11-2 to TRBJ2-7; 7 bases agree with TRBD2. The CDR3 is made up of 15 amino acids. The V gene's germline CDR1 is SGHAT and CDR2 FQNNGV. With 6 bases clipped from V and 4 bases from J, the junction kept 12 bases outside the gene matches.

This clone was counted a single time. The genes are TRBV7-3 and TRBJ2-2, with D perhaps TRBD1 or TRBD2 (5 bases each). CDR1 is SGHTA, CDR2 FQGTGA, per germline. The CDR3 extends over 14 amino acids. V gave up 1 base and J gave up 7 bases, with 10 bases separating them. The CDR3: CASSLRGVGGELFF. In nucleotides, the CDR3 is TGTGCCAGCAGCTTAAGAGGGGTAGGCGGGGAGCTGTTTTTT.

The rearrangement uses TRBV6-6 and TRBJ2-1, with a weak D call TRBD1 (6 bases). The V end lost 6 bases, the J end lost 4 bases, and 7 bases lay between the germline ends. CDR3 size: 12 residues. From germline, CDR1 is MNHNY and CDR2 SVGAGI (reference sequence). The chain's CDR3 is CASRDSYNEQFF. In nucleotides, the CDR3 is TGTGCCAGCAGGGACAGTTACAATGAGCAGTTCTTC.

The CDR3 bases are TGTGCCAGCAGTAGACAGGTTGGCCACACTGATGAGCAGTTCTTC. Protein product: CASSRQVGHTDEQFF. The chain couples TRBV6-5 to TRBJ2-1; a weak D match, TRBD1 (6 bases). From germline, CDR1 is MNHEY and CDR2 SVGAGI. The length of the CDR3 is 15 residues. With 5 bases removed from V and 8 bases from J, the gap between germline ends came to 19 bases.

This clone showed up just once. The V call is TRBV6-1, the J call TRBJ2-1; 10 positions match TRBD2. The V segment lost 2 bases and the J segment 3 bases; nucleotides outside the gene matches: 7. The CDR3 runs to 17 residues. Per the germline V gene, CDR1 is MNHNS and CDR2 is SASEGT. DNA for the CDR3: TGTGCCAGCAGTGAATTTCGGACTAGCGGAAACTACAATGAGCAGTTCTTC. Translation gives CASSEFRTSGNYNEQFF.

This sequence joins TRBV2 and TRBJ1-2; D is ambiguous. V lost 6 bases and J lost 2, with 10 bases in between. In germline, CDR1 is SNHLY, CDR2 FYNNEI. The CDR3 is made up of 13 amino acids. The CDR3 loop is CASSGWVNYGYTF. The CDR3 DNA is TGTGCCAGCAGCGGATGGGTGAACTATGGCTACACCTTC. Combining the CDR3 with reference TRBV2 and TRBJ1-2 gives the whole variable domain EPEVTQTPSHQVTQMGQEVILRCVPISNHLYFYWYRQILGQKVEFLVSFYNNEISEKSEIFDDQFSVERPDGSNFTLKIRSTKLEDSAMYFCASSGWVNYGYTFGSGTRLTVV.

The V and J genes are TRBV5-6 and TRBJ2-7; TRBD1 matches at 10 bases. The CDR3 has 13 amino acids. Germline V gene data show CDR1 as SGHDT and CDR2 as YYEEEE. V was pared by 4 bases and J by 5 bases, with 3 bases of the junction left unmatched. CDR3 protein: CASSQTGGNEQYF. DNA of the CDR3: TGTGCCAGCAGCCAGACAGGGGGCAACGAGCAGTACTTC.

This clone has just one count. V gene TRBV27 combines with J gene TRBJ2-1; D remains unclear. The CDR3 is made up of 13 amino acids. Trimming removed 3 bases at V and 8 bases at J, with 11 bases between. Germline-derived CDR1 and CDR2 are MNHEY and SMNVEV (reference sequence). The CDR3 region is CASSLIHGDEQFF. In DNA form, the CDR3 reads TGTGCCAGCAGTTTGATTCATGGAGATGAGCAGTTCTTC.

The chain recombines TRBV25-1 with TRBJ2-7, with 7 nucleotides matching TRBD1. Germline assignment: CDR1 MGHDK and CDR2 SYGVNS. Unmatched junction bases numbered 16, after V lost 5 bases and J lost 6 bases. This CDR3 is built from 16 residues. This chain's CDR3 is CASSQSTGTVLSEQYF. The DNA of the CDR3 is TGTGCCAGCAGTCAATCTACCGGGACAGTCCTCTCCGAGCAGTACTTC.

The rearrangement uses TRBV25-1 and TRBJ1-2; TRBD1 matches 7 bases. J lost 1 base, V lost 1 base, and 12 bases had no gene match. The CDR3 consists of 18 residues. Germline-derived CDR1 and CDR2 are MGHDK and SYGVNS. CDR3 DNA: TGTGCCAGCAGTGAATTTACAGGGGACACCAAATTTAACTATGGCTACACCTTC. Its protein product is CASSEFTGDTKFNYGYTF.